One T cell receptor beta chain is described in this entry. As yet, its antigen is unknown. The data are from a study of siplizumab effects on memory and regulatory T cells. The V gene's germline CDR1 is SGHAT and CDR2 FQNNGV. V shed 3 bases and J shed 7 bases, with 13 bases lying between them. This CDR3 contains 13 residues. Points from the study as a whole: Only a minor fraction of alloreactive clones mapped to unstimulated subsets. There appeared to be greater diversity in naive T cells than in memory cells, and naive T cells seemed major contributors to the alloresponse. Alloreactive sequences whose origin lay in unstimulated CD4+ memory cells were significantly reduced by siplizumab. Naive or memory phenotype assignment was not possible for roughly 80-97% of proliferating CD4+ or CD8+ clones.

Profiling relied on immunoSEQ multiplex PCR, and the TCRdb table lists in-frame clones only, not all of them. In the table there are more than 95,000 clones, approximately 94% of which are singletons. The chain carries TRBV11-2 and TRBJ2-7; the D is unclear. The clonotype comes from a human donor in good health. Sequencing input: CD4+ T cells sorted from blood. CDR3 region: CASSFPGFGEQYF. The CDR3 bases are TGTGCCAGCAGCTTCCCCGGGTTCGGAGAGCAGTACTTC.